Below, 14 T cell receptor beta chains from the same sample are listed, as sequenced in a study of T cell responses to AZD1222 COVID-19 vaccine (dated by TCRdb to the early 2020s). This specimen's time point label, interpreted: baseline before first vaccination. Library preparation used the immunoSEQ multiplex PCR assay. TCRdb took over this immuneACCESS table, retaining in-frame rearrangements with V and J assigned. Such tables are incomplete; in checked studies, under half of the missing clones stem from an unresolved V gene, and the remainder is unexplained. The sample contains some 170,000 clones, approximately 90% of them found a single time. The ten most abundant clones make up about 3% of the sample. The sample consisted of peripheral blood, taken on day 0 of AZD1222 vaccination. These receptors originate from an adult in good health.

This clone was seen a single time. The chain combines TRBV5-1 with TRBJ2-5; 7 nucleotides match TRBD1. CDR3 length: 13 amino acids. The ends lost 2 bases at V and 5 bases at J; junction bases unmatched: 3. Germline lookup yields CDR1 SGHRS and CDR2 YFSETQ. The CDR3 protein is CASSFQGVETQYF. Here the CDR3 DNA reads TGCGCCAGCAGCTTCCAGGGGGTCGAGACCCAGTACTTC.

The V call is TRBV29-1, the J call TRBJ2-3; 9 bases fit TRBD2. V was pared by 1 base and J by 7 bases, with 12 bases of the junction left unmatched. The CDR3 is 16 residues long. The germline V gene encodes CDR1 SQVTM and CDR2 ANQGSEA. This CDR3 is CSVEGGSGRTRYTQYF. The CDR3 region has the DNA TGCAGCGTTGAAGGGGGTAGCGGGAGAACTCGGTATACGCAGTATTTT.

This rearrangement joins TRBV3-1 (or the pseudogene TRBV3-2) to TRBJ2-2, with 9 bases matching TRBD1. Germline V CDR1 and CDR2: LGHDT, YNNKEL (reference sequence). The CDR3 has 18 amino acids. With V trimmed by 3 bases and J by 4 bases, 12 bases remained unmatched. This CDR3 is CASSHPTGGSGVTGELFF. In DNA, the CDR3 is TGTGCCAGCAGCCACCCTACAGGGGGCTCGGGGGTCACCGGGGAGCTGTTTTTT.

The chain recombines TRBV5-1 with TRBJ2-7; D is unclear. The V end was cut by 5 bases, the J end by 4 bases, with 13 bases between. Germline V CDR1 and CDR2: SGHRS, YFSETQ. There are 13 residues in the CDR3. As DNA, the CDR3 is TGCGCCAGCAGACCTGATCCTCGGTACGAGCAGTACTTC. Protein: CASRPDPRYEQYF.

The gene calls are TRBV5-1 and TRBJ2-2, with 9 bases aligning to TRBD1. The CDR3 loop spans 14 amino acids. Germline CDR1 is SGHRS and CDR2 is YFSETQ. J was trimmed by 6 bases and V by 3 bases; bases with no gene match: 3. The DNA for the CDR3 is TGCGCCAGCAGCTGGACAGGGGAAGCCGGGGAGCTGTTTTTT. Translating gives CASSWTGEAGELFF. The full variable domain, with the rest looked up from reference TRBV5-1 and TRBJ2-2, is KAGVTQTPRYLIKTRGQQVTLSCSPISGHRSVSWYQQTPGQGLQFLFEYFSETQRNKGNFPGRFSGRQFSNSRSEMNVSTLELGDSALYLCASSWTGEAGELFFGEGSRLTVL.

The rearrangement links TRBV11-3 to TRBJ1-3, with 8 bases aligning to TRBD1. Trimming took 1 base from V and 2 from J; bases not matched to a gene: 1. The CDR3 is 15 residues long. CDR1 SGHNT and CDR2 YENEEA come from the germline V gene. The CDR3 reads CASSLGDRPGNTIYF. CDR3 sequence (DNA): TGTGCCAGCAGCTTAGGGGACAGGCCTGGAAACACCATATATTTT. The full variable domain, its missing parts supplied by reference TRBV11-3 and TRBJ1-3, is EAGVVQSPRYKIIEKKQPVAFWCNPISGHNTLYWYLQNLGQGPELLIRYENEEAVDDSQLPKDRFSAERLKGVDSTLKIQPAELGDSAVYLCASSLGDRPGNTIYFGEGSWLTVV.

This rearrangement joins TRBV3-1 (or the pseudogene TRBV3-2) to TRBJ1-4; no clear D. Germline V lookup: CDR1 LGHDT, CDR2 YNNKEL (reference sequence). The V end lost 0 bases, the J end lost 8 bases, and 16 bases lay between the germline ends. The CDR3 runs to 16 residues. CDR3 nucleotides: TGTGCCAGCAGCCAAGATCTGATGGACGGTGAGGAAAAACTGTTTTTT. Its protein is CASSQDLMDGEEKLFF.

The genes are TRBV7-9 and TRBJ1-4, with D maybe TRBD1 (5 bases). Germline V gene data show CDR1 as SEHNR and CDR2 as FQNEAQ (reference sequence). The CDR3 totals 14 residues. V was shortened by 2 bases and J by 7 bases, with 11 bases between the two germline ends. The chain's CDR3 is CASSLHGGGEKLFF. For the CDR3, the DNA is TGTGCCAGCAGCTTACATGGGGGAGGTGAAAAACTGTTTTTT.

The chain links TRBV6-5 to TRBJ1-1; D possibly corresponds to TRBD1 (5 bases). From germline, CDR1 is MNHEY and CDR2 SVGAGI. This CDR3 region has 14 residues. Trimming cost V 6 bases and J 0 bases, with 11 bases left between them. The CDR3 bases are TGTGCCAGCAGGCACCCGGGGGTGAACACTGAAGCTTTCTTT. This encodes CASRHPGVNTEAFF.

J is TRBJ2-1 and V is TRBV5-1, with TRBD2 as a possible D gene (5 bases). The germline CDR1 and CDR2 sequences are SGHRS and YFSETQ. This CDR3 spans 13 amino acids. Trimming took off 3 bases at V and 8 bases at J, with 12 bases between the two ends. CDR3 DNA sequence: TGCGCCAGCAGCTACGGGATAATGGATGAGCAGTTCTTC. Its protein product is CASSYGIMDEQFF. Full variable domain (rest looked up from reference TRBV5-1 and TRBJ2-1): KAGVTQTPRYLIKTRGQQVTLSCSPISGHRSVSWYQQTPGQGLQFLFEYFSETQRNKGNFPGRFSGRQFSNSRSEMNVSTLELGDSALYLCASSYGIMDEQFFGPGTRLTVL.

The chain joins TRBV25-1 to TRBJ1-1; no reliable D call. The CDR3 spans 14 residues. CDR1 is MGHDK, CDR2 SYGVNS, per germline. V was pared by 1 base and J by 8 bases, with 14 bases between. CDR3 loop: CASSEFGYEEEAFF. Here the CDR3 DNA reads TGTGCCAGCAGTGAATTCGGGTACGAGGAGGAAGCTTTCTTT.

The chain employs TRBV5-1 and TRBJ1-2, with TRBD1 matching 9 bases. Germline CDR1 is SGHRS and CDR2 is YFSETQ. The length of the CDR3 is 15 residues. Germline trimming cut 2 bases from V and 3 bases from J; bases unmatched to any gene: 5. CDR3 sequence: CASSFGTGSHYGYTF. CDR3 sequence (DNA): TGCGCCAGCAGCTTCGGGACAGGGAGTCACTATGGCTACACCTTC.

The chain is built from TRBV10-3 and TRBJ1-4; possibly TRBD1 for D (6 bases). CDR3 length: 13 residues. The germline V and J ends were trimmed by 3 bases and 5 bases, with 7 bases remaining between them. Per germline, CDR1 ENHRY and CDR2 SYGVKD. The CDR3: CAISDGGNEKLFF. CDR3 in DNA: TGTGCCATCAGTGATGGGGGCAATGAAAAACTGTTTTTT.

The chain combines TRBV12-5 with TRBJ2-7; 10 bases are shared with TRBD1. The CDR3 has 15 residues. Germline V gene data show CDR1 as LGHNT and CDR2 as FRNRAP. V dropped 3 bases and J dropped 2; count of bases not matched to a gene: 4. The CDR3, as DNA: TGTGCTAGTGGTTTTGGCGGGACAGGGGCCTACGAGCAGTACTTC. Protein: CASGFGGTGAYEQYF. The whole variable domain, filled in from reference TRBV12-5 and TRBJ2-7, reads DARVTQTPRHKVTEMGQEVTMRCQPILGHNTVFWYRQTMMQGLELLAYFRNRAPLDDSGMPKDRFSAEMPDATLATLKIQPSEPRDSAVYFCASGFGGTGAYEQYFGPGTRLTVT.